One and the same sample provided the 27 T cell receptor beta chains below, sequenced in a study of blood T cell repertoires in COVID-19. Only in-frame clones appear in the TCRdb table, and some are missing; sequencing was by immunoSEQ multiplex PCR. The profile shows over 200,000 clones, about 93% of them singletons. The sample taken for sequencing was peripheral blood. The receptors originated from a man aged 55-75 years with COVID-19, enrolled during active disease.

CDR3 DNA sequence: TGTGCCAGCTCACCTACGACAGGGACTAGGGCTGAAGCTTTCTTT. Amino acid sequence: CASSPTTGTRAEAFF. The chain is built from TRBV18 and TRBJ1-1, with TRBD1 matching 7 bases. The CDR3 runs 15 residues. The ends lost 3 bases at V and 6 bases at J; junction bases unmatched: 10. Germline values: CDR1 KGHSH, CDR2 LQKENI.

J is TRBJ2-7 and V is TRBV6-6; D remains ambiguous. V was pared by 5 bases and J by 3 bases, with 23 bases between. Germline loops: CDR1 MNHNY, CDR2 SVGAGI (reference sequence). The CDR3 has 17 residues. The DNA for the CDR3 is TGTGCCAGCAGTCGCCTCCCCACTACCCCAATCCGCTACGAGCAGTACTTC. This sequence encodes CASSRLPTTPIRYEQYF.

The chain links TRBV19 to TRBJ2-1; perhaps TRBD1 as D (5 bases). The V gene's germline CDR1 is LNHDA and CDR2 SQIVND (reference sequence). The CDR3 has 15 residues. V lost 3 bases to trimming and J lost 9 bases, with 18 bases between them. In DNA, the CDR3 is TGTGCCAGTAGTATTAATAGGGGATTGACTTCTGAGCAGTTCTTC. It is translated as CASSINRGLTSEQFF.

V and J are TRBV12-3 or TRBV12-4 and TRBJ2-7; 13 nucleotides align to TRBD2. J was trimmed by 6 bases and V by 8 bases; bases with no gene match: 4. The CDR3 runs 13 residues. CDR3 residues: CASRLAGGAEQYF. Here the CDR3 DNA reads TGTGCCAGCCGACTAGCGGGAGGAGCCGAGCAGTACTTC.

This chain joins TRBV30 and TRBJ2-3; 8 nucleotides align to TRBD2. Germline-derived CDR1 and CDR2 are GTSNPN and SVGIG (reference sequence). The junction had 10 bases not matched to a gene; V was cut back by 7 bases and J by 4 bases. CDR3 length equals 14 residues. The CDR3 sequence is CALRGSTSADTQYF. CDR3 nucleotides: TGTGCCTTGCGGGGCTCGACTAGCGCAGATACGCAGTATTTT.

A note on this clone: The junction departs from the called germline gene at one end, perhaps through a read error. V and J are TRBV6-5 and TRBJ2-7; TRBD2 aligns across 7 bases. Germline-derived CDR1 and CDR2 are MNHEY and SVGAGI. This CDR3 is built from 11 residues. The chain's CDR3 is CASRSVWGGRF. For the CDR3, the DNA is TGTGCCAGCAGGTCGGTGTGGGGAGGGAGATTC.

J is TRBJ2-7 and V is TRBV10-3, with 7 bases matching TRBD1. V dropped 0 bases and J dropped 6; count of bases not matched to a gene: 5. Germline lookup yields CDR1 ENHRY and CDR2 SYGVKD. The CDR3 totals 14 residues. The CDR3 DNA sequence: TGTGCCATCAGTGAGTCAGGACAGGCGACCGAGCAGTACTTC. It specifies CAISESGQATEQYF.

The V call is TRBV3-1 (or the pseudogene TRBV3-2), the J call TRBJ2-3; a possible D gene is TRBD2 (5 bases). The CDR3 sequence is 15 residues long. Germline-derived CDR1 and CDR2 are LGHDT and YNNKEL (reference sequence). Deletions cut 0 bases from V and 2 bases from J, with 9 bases between. The CDR3 here is CASSQESGNTDTQYF. The CDR3 region has the DNA TGTGCCAGCAGCCAAGAAAGCGGAAACACAGATACGCAGTATTTT.

The V and J genes are TRBV7-3 and TRBJ2-7; a possible D gene is TRBD1 (6 bases). This CDR3 region has 14 residues. The V end lost 1 base, the J end lost 3 bases, and 10 bases lay between the germline ends. Germline V gives CDR1 SGHTA, CDR2 FQGTGA. The CDR3 reads CASSLSSRGYEQYF. CDR3 sequence (DNA): TGTGCCAGCAGCTTAAGTAGCAGGGGCTACGAGCAGTACTTC.

The chain couples TRBV28 to TRBJ2-3; weak D call: TRBD2 (6 bases). Trimming took 5 bases from V and 0 from J, leaving 12 bases between them. The CDR3 consists of 15 residues. From germline, CDR1 is MDHEN and CDR2 SYDVKM. This CDR3 is CASSAASASTDTQYF. DNA for the CDR3: TGTGCCAGCAGTGCGGCTAGCGCAAGCACAGATACGCAGTATTTT.

The V and J genes are TRBV5-4 and TRBJ1-1; 9 positions agree with TRBD1. CDR1 is SGHNT, CDR2 YYREEE, per germline (reference sequence). The V and J ends lost 4 bases and 1 base, in that order; junction bases with no gene match: 11. The CDR3 consists of 17 residues. Written as DNA, the CDR3 is TGTGCCAGCAGCAAGGGCTCGTTACAGGGGGCGAACACTGAAGCTTTCTTT. Translated: CASSKGSLQGANTEAFF.

The chain recombines TRBV11-2 with TRBJ1-1; no clear D gene. This CDR3 contains 13 residues. The germline CDR1 and CDR2 sequences are SGHAT and FQNNGV. The V end lost 1 base, the J end lost 1 base, and 4 bases lay between the germline ends. CDR3 nucleotides: TGTGCCAGCAGCTTAGCCCAGAACACTGAAGCTTTCTTT. Residues: CASSLAQNTEAFF.

The chain couples TRBV6-6 to TRBJ2-1; tentative D call: TRBD2 (6 bases). This CDR3 has 15 amino acids. CDR1 is MNHNY, CDR2 SVGAGI, per germline (reference sequence). V lost 2 bases and J 0 bases, leaving 8 bases between the germline ends. DNA for the CDR3: TGTGCCAGCAGTTACGGACTAAGCTCCTACAATGAGCAGTTCTTC. It is translated as CASSYGLSSYNEQFF.

Here the CDR3 reads CASGLRTGYTDTQYF. CDR3 coding DNA: TGTGCTAGTGGTTTGCGGACAGGGTACACAGATACGCAGTATTTT. V is TRBV12-5 and J is TRBJ2-3, with TRBD1 matching over 8 bases. CDR3 length: 15 amino acids. Germline loops: CDR1 LGHNT, CDR2 FRNRAP. With V trimmed by 2 bases and J by 2 bases, 3 bases remained unmatched.

The V call is TRBV7-2, the J call TRBJ2-7, with D possibly being TRBD2 (6 bases). The germline gives CDR1 SGHTA, CDR2 FQGNSA. The ends were cut back, 5 bases at V and 2 bases at J, with 16 bases in the middle. The CDR3 is 15 residues long. DNA of the CDR3: TGTGCCAGCAGCGAAGCCGGGACTCCGGCCTACGAGCAGTACTTC. Translation gives CASSEAGTPAYEQYF.

The chain uses TRBV7-9 and TRBJ1-4; the match to TRBD1 covers 8 bases. The CDR3 is 16 amino acids. Germline trimming cut 2 bases from V and 0 bases from J; bases unmatched to any gene: 2. Per the germline V gene, CDR1 is SEHNR and CDR2 is FQNEAQ (reference sequence). The CDR3 sequence: CASSLTGGATNEKLFF. The CDR3 nucleotides read TGTGCCAGCAGCTTAACAGGGGGAGCAACTAATGAAAAACTGTTTTTT.

The CDR3 DNA reads as TGCGCCAGCAGCACTCCGGGACAGGGGGCTCCCACAGATACGCAGTATTTT. Translating gives CASSTPGQGAPTDTQYF. V and J are TRBV4-1 and TRBJ2-3, with 12 bases aligning to TRBD1. The CDR3 has 17 amino acids. Looked up from germline, CDR1 is MGHRA and CDR2 is YSYEKL. Trimming took 5 bases from V and 2 from J; bases not matched to a gene: 8.

This rearrangement joins TRBV7-2 to TRBJ1-3; 7 bases align to TRBD1. The V gene's germline CDR1 is SGHTA and CDR2 FQGNSA. V trimming: 2 bases; J trimming: 1 base; junction bases outside the gene matches: 2. CDR3 size: 15 residues. CDR3 protein: CASSLYRGSGNTIYF. CDR3 DNA sequence: TGTGCCAGCAGCTTATACAGGGGATCTGGAAACACCATATATTTT.

This clone has a single count. The chain is built from TRBV28 and TRBJ2-7; perhaps TRBD2 as D (6 bases). This CDR3 contains 14 residues. V was trimmed by 6 bases and J by 2 bases, leaving 14 bases between them. Germline assignment: CDR1 MDHEN and CDR2 SYDVKM. The CDR3 reads CASRGNPGAYEQYF. CDR3 in DNA: TGTGCCAGCAGGGGAAACCCGGGGGCCTACGAGCAGTACTTC.

This chain uses TRBV5-6 with TRBJ2-7; possible D gene TRBD1, 5 bases. Germline V gene data show CDR1 as SGHDT and CDR2 as YYEEEE. Deletions cut 2 bases from V and 3 bases from J, with 12 bases between. This CDR3 has 14 residues. Written as DNA, the CDR3 is TGTGCCAGCAGCTTCGGGCGGACAAACTACGAGCAGTACTTC. As protein: CASSFGRTNYEQYF.

The chain has TRBV24-1 and TRBJ1-4; 7 positions match TRBD1. Germline V gene sequence: CDR1 KGHDR, CDR2 SFDVKD. J gave up 2 bases and V 2 bases, and 4 bases lay outside the gene matches. The CDR3 is 16 residues long. The chain's CDR3 is CATSDSLQGTNEKLFF. The CDR3 bases are TGTGCCACCAGTGATTCCCTACAGGGGACTAATGAAAAACTGTTTTTT.

The rearrangement uses TRBV7-2 and TRBJ1-2, with 7 positions matching TRBD1. From germline, CDR1 is SGHTA and CDR2 FQGNSA. The trim removed 5 bases at V and 1 base at J, leaving 7 bases unmatched. The CDR3 contains 15 residues. This CDR3 is CASSVGTVYNYGYTF. CDR3 DNA sequence: TGTGCCAGCAGCGTGGGGACAGTGTATAACTATGGCTACACCTTC.

The CDR3 DNA reads TGTGCAAGTCGCGCGACCAGGGAAAACTATGGCTACACCTTC. The encoded protein is CASRATRENYGYTF. The chain carries TRBV12-2 and TRBJ1-2; the DNA was not used to check the table's D call, TRBD1. TRBV12-2 is reported as a pseudogene. This CDR3 contains 14 residues.

The chain employs TRBV28 and TRBJ2-1; D is perhaps TRBD1 (6 bases). V was cut by 6 bases and J by 2 bases, with 14 bases left in between. This CDR3 region has 15 residues. The germline gives CDR1 MDHEN, CDR2 SYDVKM. CDR3 sequence: CASRLGGLAYNEQFF. The CDR3 DNA reads TGTGCCAGCAGACTAGGGGGTTTGGCCTACAATGAGCAGTTCTTC.

The genes are TRBV3-1 (or the pseudogene TRBV3-2) and TRBJ2-7; 9 bases are a match to TRBD1. The CDR3 contains 14 residues. Germline CDR1 reads LGHDT; CDR2 reads YNNKEL (reference sequence). The J segment lost 5 bases and the V segment lost 4 bases, leaving 6 bases of the junction unmatched. DNA for the CDR3: TGTGCCAGCAGCCTCGGGACAGGGACGAACGAGCAGTACTTC. This sequence encodes CASSLGTGTNEQYF.

The chain joins TRBV15 to TRBJ1-2, with no clear D. This CDR3 has 12 residues. V lost 0 bases and J 4 bases, leaving 3 bases between the germline ends. Germline V gene lookup returns CDR1 LNHNV and CDR2 YYDKDF (reference sequence). CDR3 in amino acids: CATSRDGYGYTF. The CDR3 nucleotides are TGTGCCACCAGCAGAGACGGCTATGGCTACACCTTC.

This chain joins TRBV5-1 and TRBJ2-1; weak D call: TRBD2 (6 bases). V shed 4 bases and J shed 3 bases, with 11 bases lying between them. CDR1 SGHRS and CDR2 YFSETQ come from the germline V gene. This CDR3 comprises 14 residues. As DNA, the CDR3 is TGCGCCAGCAGCATTGAAGCGGGCTACAATGAGCAGTTCTTC. As protein: CASSIEAGYNEQFF.